This entry concerns a single T cell receptor beta chain. No cognate antigen has been identified for it. The cohort consisted of hundreds of healthy bone marrow donors. All cohort members were sampled while nominally healthy, although unrecorded immune exposures were likely present. The donor tested CMV seronegative and was one of the 352 seronegative cohort members. A peripheral blood sample was provided by each donor, and peripheral blood mononuclear cells were used for TCR beta sequencing. The Qiagen DNeasy Blood Extraction Kit was used to extract genomic DNA from the blood cell samples. Library preparation was by the immunoSEQ multiplex PCR assay. A mixture of 60 forward primers for TCR Vbeta segments and 13 reverse primers for TCR Jbeta segments was used in the multiplex PCR. A multiplex PCR assay on genomic DNA amplified the CDR3 region of rearranged TCR beta genes. Amplified TCR beta libraries were sequenced as 87-base-pair reads on the Illumina HiSeq System. From the authors' description of their analysis: In a later analysis, 70 million to 95 million unique TCR beta chains were counted across the roughly 610 repertoires, and around 11 million of these chains were shared by at least two donors. To remove PCR and sequencing errors, raw reads were error-corrected and collapsed into unique sequences using a nearest-neighbor algorithm that merged closely related sequences. Alignment of CDR3 sequences to IMGT reference sequences was used to assign V, D and J gene segments. Each retained sequence needed at least a six-nucleotide match to both a V gene segment and a J gene segment. Rearrangements were classified as productive when the CDR3 lacked stop codons and remained in frame with V and J, and all other rearrangements were classified as non-productive. Following IMGT convention, CDR3 was defined as the stretch from the second conserved V-encoded cysteine up to the conserved J-encoded phenylalanine. The earlier analysis of about 500 of the donors excluded sequences that lacked an unambiguous match to a single V gene segment. In an earlier analysis of 587 of the donors, V segments were called functional above 56.7% productive rearrangements and were called segregating when the between-donor standard deviation exceeded 5%. To diagnose cytomegalovirus status from the catalog of TCR beta chain sequences, a statistical classification framework was built. A later analysis assigned V and J genes by comparing TCR nucleotide sequences with IMGT/GENE-DB human TR gene sequences. A later analysis assigned CDR3 sequences and most-parsimonious VDJ recombination scenarios with the TCRdist pipeline. In a later analysis, each TCR beta chain was defined by its CDR3 amino acid sequence together with its V-gene family, and reads lacking a unique V-gene family were excluded. In a later analysis, 550 to 650 highly shared, low-generation-probability nucleotide sequences were removed to address suspected cross-contamination and a sequencing artifact. In a later analysis, a clonal expansion index was calculated for each public chain from normalized within-repertoire ranks of inferred template counts. A later analysis computed generation probabilities with a VDJ recombination model fitted to out-of-frame rearrangements, and checked the results against IGoR. In a later analysis, hypergeometric tests were used to score TCR-TCR, TCR-HLA and TCR-CMV co-occurrence, with a repertoire-size bias correction applied to TCR pairs. A later analysis estimated false discovery rates by permuting HLA or CMV assignments 20 times. In a later analysis, co-occurring TCRs were grouped using DBSCAN, with TCRdist sequence similarity added in when clustering inside HLA-allele-positive subsets. For co-occurrence clustering, repertoires with fewer than 30,000 or more than 120,000 public chains were excluded, along with a handful of repertoires with anomalous nucleotide sharing. What TCRdb holds here is the immuneACCESS table cut down to in-frame rearrangements. Part of the clones is not present; checked against another copy, under half of the missing clones reflect an unresolved V gene, and the others are unexplained. V and J calls and clone size are as listed in that table; D and trimming were resolved from the DNA. The sample's records list about 150,000 clones. Around 1.7% of the sample lies in the top ten.

At the junction V is shortened by 7 bases and J by 4 bases, with 23 bases in between. Per the germline V gene (reference sequence), SGHNT is the CDR1 and YYREEE is the CDR2. Its CDR3 holds 16 amino acids, cysteine through phenylalanine. Just CDR3 DNA is preserved here, 48 bases in frame from base 1. The source of the sample is a study of cytomegalovirus exposure and HLA in healthy donors listed by TCRdb under 2017. For the study in its entirety: An earlier analysis of roughly 500 of the donors reported about 250 Gb of sequence data and 117 million unique TCR beta sequences from 190 million or so T cells. About 280 gigabases of sequencing data and around 90 million unique TCR sequences made up an early release that covered approximately 700 HLA-typed donors. Of the approximately 400 genotyped donors, approximately 83% fell in the genetic ancestry cluster associated with self-reported Caucasian donors. The aim of the study was to test whether cataloging public T cell receptors could identify signatures of past pathogen exposure. The study used immunosequencing to profile the T cell repertoires of approximately 640 subjects and linked those repertoires to cytomegalovirus serostatus. Besides the first cohort of 666 subjects, a separate validation cohort made up of around 120 different subjects was used. To predict cytomegalovirus infection status, the study combined high-throughput TCR immunosequencing, statistical association of individual TCRs with disease status, and machine learning. A later analysis re-examined previously published TCR beta repertoires from roughly 720 donors and added high-resolution HLA genotyping to investigate patterns of TCR occurrence. Rather than using new phenotypic data, the later analysis identified candidate immune exposures from TCR beta sequences and from how often those sequences occurred across donors. An earlier analysis of around 540 of the donors applied high-throughput TCR beta sequencing to assess whether each TCR beta V gene segment acted as functional or pseudogenic. Alongside the repertoire data, information on donor age, sex, ethnicity and CMV serostatus was compiled. In a later genetic analysis, genome-wide SNP genotypes for about 55% of the roughly 670 donors were used, and that subset was treated as a discovery cohort. Every discovery cohort repertoire had been produced on one sequencing platform. Both class I and class II loci were covered by HLA typing, at four-digit resolution. Typing coverage varied by locus: about 629-630 donors for A, B, C, DRB1 and DQB1; under 550 for DQA1; about 600 for DPA1; some 470 for DPB1. About five DR-DQ haplotypes were treated as single units for association and clustering because of strong linkage in the cohort. Across under 500 genotyped donors of the cohort, an average of approximately 240,000 unique TCR beta nucleotide sequences per donor were sequenced, and 15% to 20% of those sequences were non-productive. General findings and caveats noted by the study authors: Seventeen rarely observed V segments, including chromosome 9 orphons, were excluded from the earlier analysis of approximately 600 of the donors because counts were too low. In both the original and validation cohorts, the classifier was reported to diagnose cytomegalovirus status with high specificity and sensitivity. In a later analysis, HLA-associated TCR beta chains were found to be more clonally expanded and to have lower generation probabilities than equally common non-associated chains. The sequencing pipeline was judged likely to have produced a cluster of highly shared sequence variants as a technical artifact. A further reported finding was that TCR beta sequences accurately predicted the HLA-A and HLA-B alleles for most subjects in the first cohort. A later genetic analysis associated a missense DCLRE1C variant with V-gene and J-gene trimming of TCR beta chains, and an independent cohort replicated the association. In the study, around 150 TCR beta chains were listed as associated with cytomegalovirus. Linkage disequilibrium might explain the correlated functional status among segregating V segments, but an unknown experimental factor could not be excluded. Some IMGT-functional V segments, including TRBV6-2 and TRBV6-3, could not be told apart with the 87-base-pair reads, so those segments were excluded. When HLA alleles, especially DR and DQ, strongly co-occurred, attributing TCR associations to individual alleles was difficult. In an earlier analysis of 450 to 750 of the donors, most TCR beta V segments appeared in productive rearrangements about 90% or about 30% of the time, broadly matching IMGT annotations. The authors suggested that the approach could potentially be generalized to other disease states and immunological phenotypes. Presence/absence analyses assumed roughly uniform sequencing depth across donors, an assumption that may not hold. Specific HLA alleles were associated with over 15,000 TCR beta sequences at a false discovery rate of 0.05 in a later analysis. The cohort was sequenced for TCR beta chains only, and without alpha or paired-chain data the features that could be detected were limited. In vitro tests confirmed that three of the cytomegalovirus-associated TCR beta chains recognize cytomegalovirus antigens. HLA typing was unavailable for some donors at each locus, so association tests used only the typed subset. CMV serostatus was the only immune exposure information available for the cohort. In a later analysis, TCR association rates were found to vary across HLA loci, with the most associated TCRs seen for DRB1 alleles and the fewest for HLA-C alleles. In a later genetic analysis, fewer N-insertions in productive TCRs were reported among donors in an Asian-associated ancestry cluster than the roughly 700-donor mean. While some public TCRs were present in many individuals, most TCR sequences turned up only very rarely across donors. Several of the top co-occurrence clusters appeared to be linked to parvovirus B19, influenza, CMV and Epstein-Barr virus, according to a later analysis. Most CMV-associated TCR beta chains appeared to be HLA-restricted in a later analysis, and the HLA associations seemed to be driven largely by CMV exposure.

The specimen was PBMCs. This sequence uses TRBV5-4 and TRBJ1-2; matching of 6 bases hints at TRBD1 as the D gene. The origin of this receptor is a woman aged 45-59 years in good health and CMV-seronegative. CDR3 loop: CASSTPTNRVGYGYTF. The DNA reads TGTGCCAGCTCGACCCCCACCAACAGGGTGGGCTATGGCTACACCTTC.